This T cell receptor (beta chain) was identified during a study of T-cell reconstitution after alpha-beta-depleted transplantation in children. Trimming shortened V by 5 bases and J by 4 bases, and 13 bases separated the two germline ends. The length of the CDR3 is 14 residues. For TCRbeta, the library was prepared with unique molecular identifiers. TCRdb recomputed calls from the PCR reads with MiXCR, one row per CDR3 protein. The sample gives about 610,000 distinct CDR3 sequences, 10% of which show up once; 4% to 5% is in the top ten. This clonotype came up many times. The clonotype was recovered from a human donor who donated a stem cell graft to a child with acute myeloid leukemia. The V gene is TRBV12-3 or TRBV12-4, the J gene TRBJ2-3; D uncertain. The source was PBMCs from the stem cell graft donor, collected from the stem cell graft. As DNA, the CDR3 is TGTGCCAGCAGTCCCCGGAAAGGGCCAGATACGCAGTATTTT. Protein product: CASSPRKGPDTQYF.